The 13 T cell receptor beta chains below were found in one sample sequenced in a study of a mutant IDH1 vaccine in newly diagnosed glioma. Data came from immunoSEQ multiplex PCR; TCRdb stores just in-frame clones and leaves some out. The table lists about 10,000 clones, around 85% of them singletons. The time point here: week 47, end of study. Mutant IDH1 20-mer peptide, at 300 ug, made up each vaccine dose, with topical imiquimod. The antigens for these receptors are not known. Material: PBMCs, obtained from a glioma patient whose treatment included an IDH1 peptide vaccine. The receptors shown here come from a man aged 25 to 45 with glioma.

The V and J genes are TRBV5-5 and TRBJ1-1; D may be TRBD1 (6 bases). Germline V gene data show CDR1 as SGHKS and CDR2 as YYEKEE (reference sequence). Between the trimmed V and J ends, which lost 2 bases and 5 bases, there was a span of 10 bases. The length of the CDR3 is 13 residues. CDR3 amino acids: CASSFPGATEAFF. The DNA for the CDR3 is TGTGCCAGCAGCTTCCCAGGGGCAACTGAAGCTTTCTTT.

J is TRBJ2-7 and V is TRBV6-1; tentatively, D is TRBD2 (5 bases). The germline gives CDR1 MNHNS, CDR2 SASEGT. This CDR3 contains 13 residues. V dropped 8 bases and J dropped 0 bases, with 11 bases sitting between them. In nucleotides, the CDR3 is TGTGCCAGCGAGGCGGAGGTCTCCTACGAGCAGTACTTC. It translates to CASEAEVSYEQYF.

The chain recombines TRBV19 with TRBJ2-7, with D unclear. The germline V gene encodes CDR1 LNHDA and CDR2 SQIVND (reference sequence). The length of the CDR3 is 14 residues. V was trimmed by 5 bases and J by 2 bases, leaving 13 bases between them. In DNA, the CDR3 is TGTGCCAGTAGTGTCGGGTATGGGACCTACGAGCAGTACTTC. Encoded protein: CASSVGYGTYEQYF.

This CDR3 is CASSLGRGGLQNQPQHF. CDR3 sequence (DNA): TGTGCCAGCAGCTTAGGGAGAGGGGGCCTACAAAATCAGCCCCAGCATTTT. The genes are TRBV7-9 and TRBJ1-5; 7 bases line up with TRBD1. Germline V gives CDR1 SEHNR, CDR2 FQNEAQ (reference sequence). This CDR3 has 17 amino acids. Trimming took 1 base from V and 4 from J; bases not matched to a gene: 10. Full variable domain (outside the CDR3, taken from reference TRBV7-9 and TRBJ1-5): DTGVSQNPRHKITKRGQNVTFRCDPISEHNRLYWYRQTLGQGPEFLTYFQNEAQLEKSRLLSDRFSAERPKGSFSTLEIQRTEQGDSAMYLCASSLGRGGLQNQPQHFGDGTRLSIL.

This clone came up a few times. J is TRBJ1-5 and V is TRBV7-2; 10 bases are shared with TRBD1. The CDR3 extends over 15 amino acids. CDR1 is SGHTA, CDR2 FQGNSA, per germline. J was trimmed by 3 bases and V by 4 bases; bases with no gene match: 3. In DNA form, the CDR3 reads TGTGCCAGCAGCTGGGACAGGGGAGCCAATCAGCCCCAGCATTTT. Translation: CASSWDRGANQPQHF.

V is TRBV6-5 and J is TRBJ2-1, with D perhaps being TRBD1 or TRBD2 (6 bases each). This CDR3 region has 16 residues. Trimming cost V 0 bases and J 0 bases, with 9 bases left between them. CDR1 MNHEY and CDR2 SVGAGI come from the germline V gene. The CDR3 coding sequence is TGTGCCAGCAGTTACTCCGGGGGCCTCTCCTACAATGAGCAGTTCTTC. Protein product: CASSYSGGLSYNEQFF.

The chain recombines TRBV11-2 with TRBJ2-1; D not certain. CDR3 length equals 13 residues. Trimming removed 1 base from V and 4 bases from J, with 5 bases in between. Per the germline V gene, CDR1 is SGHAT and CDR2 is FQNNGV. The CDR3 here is CASSLVTYNEQFF. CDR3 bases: TGTGCCAGCAGCTTAGTAACTTACAATGAGCAGTTCTTC.

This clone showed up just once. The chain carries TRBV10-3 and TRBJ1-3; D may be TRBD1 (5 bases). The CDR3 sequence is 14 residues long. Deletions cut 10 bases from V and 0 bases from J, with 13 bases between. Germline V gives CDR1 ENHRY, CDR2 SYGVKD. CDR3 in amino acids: CATQVGGSGNTIYF. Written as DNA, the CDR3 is TGTGCCACTCAAGTTGGGGGCTCTGGAAACACCATATATTTT.

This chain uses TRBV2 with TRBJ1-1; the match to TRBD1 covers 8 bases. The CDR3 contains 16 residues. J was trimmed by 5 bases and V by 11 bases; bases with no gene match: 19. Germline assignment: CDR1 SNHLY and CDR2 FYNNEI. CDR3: CASTRGAGGAGTEAFF. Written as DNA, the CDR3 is TGTGCCTCAACCCGGGGGGCAGGGGGCGCGGGGACTGAAGCTTTCTTT. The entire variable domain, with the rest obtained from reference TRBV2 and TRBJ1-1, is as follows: EPEVTQTPSHQVTQMGQEVILRCVPISNHLYFYWYRQILGQKVEFLVSFYNNEISEKSEIFDDQFSVERPDGSNFTLKIRSTKLEDSAMYFCASTRGAGGAGTEAFFGQGTRLTVV.

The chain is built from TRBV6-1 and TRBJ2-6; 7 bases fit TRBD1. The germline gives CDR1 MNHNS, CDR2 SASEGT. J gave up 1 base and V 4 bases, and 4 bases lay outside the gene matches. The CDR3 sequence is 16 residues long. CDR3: CASSGGRGSGANVLTF. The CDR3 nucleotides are TGTGCCAGCAGTGGGGGCAGGGGGTCTGGGGCCAACGTCCTGACTTTC.

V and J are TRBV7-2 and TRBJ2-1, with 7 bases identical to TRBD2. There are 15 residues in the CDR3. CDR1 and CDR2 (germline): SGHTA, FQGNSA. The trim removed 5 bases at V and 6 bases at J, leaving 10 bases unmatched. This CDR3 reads CASSLLAVEANEQFF. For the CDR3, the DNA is TGTGCCAGCAGCCTTCTAGCGGTCGAGGCCAATGAGCAGTTCTTC.

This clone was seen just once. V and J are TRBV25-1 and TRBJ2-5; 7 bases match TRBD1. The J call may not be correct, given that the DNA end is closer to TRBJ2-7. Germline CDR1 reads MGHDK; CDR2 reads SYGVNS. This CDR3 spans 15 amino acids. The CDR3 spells CASRRDSGLSYEQYF. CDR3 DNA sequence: TGTGCCAGCAGGAGGGACAGTGGGCTAAGCTACGAGCAGTACTTC.

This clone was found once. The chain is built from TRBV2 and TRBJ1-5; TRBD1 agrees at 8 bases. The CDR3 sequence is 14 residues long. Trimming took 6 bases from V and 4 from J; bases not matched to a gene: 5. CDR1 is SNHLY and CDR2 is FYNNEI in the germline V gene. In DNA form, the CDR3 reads TGTGCCAGCAGCGGTACAGGGGGTAATCAGCCCCAGCATTTT. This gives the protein CASSGTGGNQPQHF.